A selection of T cell receptor beta chains follows, all from one sample in a study of CD8 T cells in Susac syndrome. TCRdb reprocessed the immunoSEQ multiplex PCR reads with MiXCR, giving one entry per CDR3 protein. The repertoire holds roughly 150,000 distinct CDR3 sequences, around 93% seen once, with around 0.13% in the top ten. Sequenced sample: CD4+ T cells from PBMCs. Receptors were obtained from a human donor in good health. Each CDR3 is given with its conserved first and last residue. D genes are given only for firm matches. The size of a clone is reported for some rows only, either as once, few or many, or as a class for expanded clones.

NA | TRBJ2-7 | NA | TRBV7-9 | TGTGCCAGCAGCCGTTCGGGGGGCTACGACGAGCAGTACTTC | CASSRSGGYDEQYF
NA | TRBJ2-1 | NA | TRBV18 | TGTGCCAGCTCACCGTCGATCTCCCAGTACAATGAGCAGTTCTTC | CASSPSISQYNEQFF
TRBD2 | TRBJ2-7 | NA | TRBV6-5 | TGTGCCAGCAGTACCCCTTGGGGGGGGGACTACGAGCAGTACTTC | CASSTPWGGDYEQYF
NA | TRBJ1-1 | NA | TRBV12-3/TRBV12-4 | TGTGCCAGCAGTTTAGCGATGGGGAAGGCTTTCTTT | CASSLAMGKAFF
NA | TRBJ2-2 | NA | TRBV5-1 | TGCGCCAGCAGCCTGGGACTGACGTCCGGGGAGCTGTTTTTT | CASSLGLTSGELFF
NA | TRBJ1-1 | NA | TRBV2 | TGTGCCAGCAGTCGACAGGACACTGAAGCTTTCTTT | CASSRQDTEAFF
NA | TRBJ1-3 | NA | TRBV2 | TGTGCCAGCAGTGAAGCTGGGAACACCATATATTTT | CASSEAGNTIYF
NA | TRBJ1-2 | NA | TRBV20-1 | TGCAGTGCTTTTATCCCCCCCTCTGACTACACCTTC | CSAFIPPSDYTF
NA | TRBJ1-1 | once | TRBV12-3/TRBV12-4 | TGTGCCAGCAGCATACAGGGTTTGGAAGCTTTCTTT | CASSIQGLEAFF
NA | TRBJ1-4 | NA | TRBV6-5 | TGTGCCAGCAGTTACACATGGGAGGCTAATGAAAAACTGTTTTTT | CASSYTWEANEKLFF
TRBD1 | TRBJ1-1 | NA | TRBV20-1 | TGCAGTGCTAACCAGGGGGCGGACACTGAAGCTTTCTTT | CSANQGADTEAFF
NA | TRBJ1-2 | NA | TRBV30 | TGTGCCTGGAGTGTACTTTGGGGGCATGGCTACACCTTC | CAWSVLWGHGYTF
NA | TRBJ2-2 | few | TRBV27 | TGTGCCAGCTCCCTGAGGAGAAACACCGGGGAGCTGTTTTTT | CASSLRRNTGELFF
NA | TRBJ1-5 | NA | TRBV12-3/TRBV12-4 | TGTGCCAGCAGCCACGGGCAACAGCCCCAGCATTTT | CASSHGQQPQHF
TRBD1 | TRBJ2-2 | NA | TRBV15 | TGTGCCACCAGCAGATGGACAGGGCAAGGCACCGGGGAGCTGTTTTTT | CATSRWTGQGTGELFF
NA | TRBJ2-2 | few | TRBV7-2 | TGTGCCAGCAGCTTAGCAGCGAACACCGGGGAGCTGTTTTTT | CASSLAANTGELFF
TRBD2 | TRBJ2-3 | once | TRBV5-1 | TGCGCCAGCAGCATACTAGCGTCGGTCACAGATACGCAGTATTTT | CASSILASVTDTQYF
NA | TRBJ1-1 | once | TRBV7-9 | TGTGCCAGCAGCCGAATGGGGACCCAAGGGCGGGCTTTCTTT | CASSRMGTQGRAFF
NA | TRBJ1-3 | once | TRBV10-3 | TGTGCCATCGGAAGGGAACCTGGAAACACCATATATTTT | CAIGREPGNTIYF
NA | TRBJ1-2 | NA | TRBV5-1 | TGCGCCAGCAGCCTCGACCACAAGATCGGCTACACCTTC | CASSLDHKIGYTF
NA | TRBJ2-7 | once | TRBV7-9 | TGTGCCAGCAGCTTAGGGCGCATCCAGGGCTACGAGCAGTACTTC | CASSLGRIQGYEQYF
NA | TRBJ2-5 | NA | TRBV5-1 | TGCGCCACTAACCTGGGAGGGGGGTCGCCAGAGACCCAGTACTTC | CATNLGGGSPETQYF
TRBD1 | TRBJ1-1 | NA | TRBV6-1 | TGTGCCAGCAACGTAGGGGGCGGGATAGGGAACACTGAAGCTTTCTTT | CASNVGGGIGNTEAFF
NA | TRBJ1-3 | NA | TRBV9 | TGTGCCAGCAGCGTTACACCACTGTCTGGAAACACCATATATTTT | CASSVTPLSGNTIYF
NA | TRBJ1-1 | NA | TRBV6-5 | TGTGCCAGCAGTTACCCAAACAGGGCCTTAGGCATGAACACTGAAGCTTTCTTT | CASSYPNRALGMNTEAFF
TRBD2 | TRBJ2-3 | once | TRBV19 | TGTGCCAGTAGTATGATCGGGGGGGAAGATACGCAGTATTTT | CASSMIGGEDTQYF